This T cell receptor (beta chain) is drawn from a study of T cell repertoires in aging, cancer and after chemotherapy. TCR beta rearrangements were amplified from peripheral blood genomic DNA. This CDR3 spans 15 amino acids. Trimming shortened V by 6 bases and J by 2 bases, and 16 bases separated the two germline ends. Germline CDR1 is MNHEY and CDR2 is SMNVEV (reference sequence). TRB rearrangements spanning V, D and J were amplified using mixed TRB-A/B primers. Using its own MiXCR run on the multiplex PCR reads, TCRdb lists one record per CDR3 protein. The table has some 6,700 distinct CDR3 sequences, over 30% seen once.

The J gene is TRBJ2-5, the V gene TRBV27; D gene ambiguous. The clonotype originates from a human donor in good health. The sequenced sample consisted of blood. In DNA form, the CDR3 reads TGTGCCAGCAGCCCTTCCCCCCAACAGCAAGAGACCCAGTACTTC. This gives the protein CASSPSPQQQETQYF.